The text below deals with one T cell receptor beta chain. The antigen is undetermined. This sample stems from a study of cytomegalovirus exposure and HLA in healthy donors. Study-wide findings and caveats: The authors considered a cluster of highly shared sequence variants likely to be a sequencing artifact. CMV serostatus was the sole immune exposure information available. A prior analysis recorded that most TCR beta V segments were productive about 90% or about 30% of the time.

Primers: 60 Vbeta forward and 13 Jbeta reverse. Generated by immunoSEQ multiplex PCR, the TCRdb table keeps only in-frame clones and is missing some. The table records approximately 170,000 clones, less than 85% of them present only once. V lost 0 bases, J lost 8 bases, and 8 bases lay in between. Germline CDR1 is SGHTA and CDR2 is FQGNSA. CDR3 length: 13 residues. The sequenced sample was PBMCs. This clonotype was sampled from a boy younger than 10 in good health and CMV-seronegative. The chain links TRBV7-2 to TRBJ2-1, with D possibly TRBD2 on 5 matching bases. CDR3 amino acids: CASSLAREHEQFF. CDR3 nucleotide sequence: TGTGCCAGCAGCTTAGCGAGGGAGCATGAGCAGTTCTTC.